These T cell receptor beta chains were read from a single sample in a study of cytomegalovirus exposure and HLA in healthy donors. The assay was immunoSEQ multiplex PCR, and TCRdb's table has in-frame clones only and misses some. The sample lists approximately 100,000 clones, around 76% occurring once. The sequenced material came from PBMCs. The receptor source for this set is a human donor in good health. Both conserved end residues are part of each CDR3. The order of the fields is D gene, clone size, V gene, J gene, CDR3 DNA, CDR3 protein. D genes are given only for firm matches. The size entry is marked missing in some rows and otherwise reads once, few, many or a size class.

.	.	TRBV6-5	TRBJ2-7	TGTGCCAGCAGACTGACAGTGACCCGTACCTACGAGCAGTACTTC	CASRLTVTRTYEQYF
TRBD1	.	TRBV5-5	TRBJ1-4	TGTGCCAGCAGCCGAGGACAGGGGCTAGGTGAAAAACTGTTTTTT	CASSRGQGLGEKLFF
TRBD1	.	TRBV29-1	TRBJ1-4	TGCAGCGTTGAGCTTGCCGGGACAGGGGAATTCCGAAAACTGTTTTTT	CSVELAGTGEFRKLFF
TRBD2	.	TRBV19	TRBJ2-2	TGTGCCAGTAGTGCCCGACTAGCGGGGGGGCGTGGCACCGGGGAGCTGTTTTTT	CASSARLAGGRGTGELFF
.	.	TRBV29-1	TRBJ1-2	TGCGCCGCCCAACCCCCGGGACTACTAGGCTACACCTTC	CAAQPPGLLGYTF
.	.	TRBV7-2	TRBJ2-1	TGTGCCAGCAGCTTAAGCGATGAGCAGTTCTTC	CASSLSDEQFF
TRBD1	.	TRBV27	TRBJ1-1	TGTGCCAGCAGTTCCCGATACAGGGGGCAATTAAACACTGAAGCTTTCTTT	CASSSRYRGQLNTEAFF
.	few	TRBV6-1	TRBJ2-7	TGTGCCAGCAGTGAACGCGGGTTCGAGCAGTACTTC	CASSERGFEQYF
.	.	TRBV29-1	TRBJ1-1	TGCAGCGTAGCCCGGGACATGCTGAACACTGAAGCTTTCTTT	CSVARDMLNTEAFF
TRBD2	once	TRBV7-8	TRBJ2-5	TGTGCCAGCAGTCCCGCCTCGGGGGGGCAAGAGACCCAGTACTTC	CASSPASGGQETQYF
TRBD2	.	TRBV19	TRBJ2-1	TGTGCCACGACTAGCGGGAGGCTACTGAGTGAGCAGTTCTTC	CATTSGRLLSEQFF
.	.	TRBV9	TRBJ2-7	TGTGCCAGCAGCGTAAGACTAGGAGGAGAGCAGTACTTC	CASSVRLGGEQYF
TRBD1	once	TRBV30	TRBJ2-3	TGTGCCTGGGGCGACAGGGGGCTTGCGGGAGCGGACACAGATACGCAGTATTTT	CAWGDRGLAGADTDTQYF
TRBD1	.	TRBV7-2	TRBJ1-1	TGTGCCAGCAGCTCCTGGGACAGTCTGAACACTGAAGCTTTCTTT	CASSSWDSLNTEAFF
.	.	TRBV2	TRBJ1-2	TGTGCCAGATTACAGAGTGATAACTATGGCTACACCTTC	CARLQSDNYGYTF
.	once	TRBV7-6	TRBJ1-5	TGTGCCAGCAGCCCAGGGCCCGCGGGGGCTGAACAGCCCCAGCATTTT	CASSPGPAGAEQPQHF
TRBD2	.	TRBV7-9	TRBJ2-7	TGTGCCAGCAGCTTAGGACTAGCGGGAAAATCGGGCTCCTACGAGCAGTACTTC	CASSLGLAGKSGSYEQYF
.	.	TRBV7-8	TRBJ1-4	TGTGCCAGCAGCCCGAAACGTCGGGGATCAACTAATGAAAAACTGTTTTTT	CASSPKRRGSTNEKLFF
TRBD2	.	TRBV5-4	TRBJ2-3	TGTGCCAGCAGCTTGGTCGGCGGGGGGGCTAGCACAGATACGCAGTATTTT	CASSLVGGGASTDTQYF
.	.	TRBV2	TRBJ1-5	TGTGCCAGCACGTCGGTTTACAGCAATCAGCCCCAGCATTTT	CASTSVYSNQPQHF
TRBD1	few	TRBV18	TRBJ2-7	TGTGCCAGCTCACCGAAGACAGGGTCCTACGAGCAGTACTTC	CASSPKTGSYEQYF
TRBD1	once	TRBV6-5	TRBJ1-2	TGTGCCAGCAGCATGGGACAGGGGGCGGTTGGCTACACCTTC	CASSMGQGAVGYTF
.	.	TRBV10-2	TRBJ1-1	TGCGCCAGCAGGGAGACATTGAACACTGAAGCTTTCTTT	CASRETLNTEAFF
TRBD2	.	TRBV6-6	TRBJ2-7	TGTGCCAGCAGTTTCATAGCGGGAGGGAGCTCCTACGAGCAGTACTTC	CASSFIAGGSSYEQYF
.	few	TRBV18	TRBJ1-1	TGTGCCAGCTCACCACCCCAGAACACTGAAGCTTTCTTT	CASSPPQNTEAFF
.	once	TRBV19	TRBJ1-2	TGTGCCAACAGAGGGGGACGCGACTATGGCTACACCTTC	CANRGGRDYGYTF
.	.	TRBV7-9	TRBJ1-2	TGTGCCAGCAGCTTAGCGTCCCTAGAGGGTAACTATGGCTACACCTTC	CASSLASLEGNYGYTF
.	.	TRBV7-2	TRBJ2-2	TGTGCCAGCAGCTTATCCAACTGGGGCGCCGGGGAGCTGTTTTTT	CASSLSNWGAGELFF
TRBD1	.	TRBV6-6	TRBJ1-2	TGTGCCAGCAGGGGGGGACAGACAAACTATGGCTACACCTTC	CASRGGQTNYGYTF
.	.	TRBV11-3	TRBJ2-3	TGTGCCAGCAGCTCGAGACGGGGGAGCACAGATACGCAGTATTTT	CASSSRRGSTDTQYF
.	few	TRBV5-1	TRBJ1-4	TGCGCCAGCAGCTTGGGAACAGTCGATGAAAAACTGTTTTTT	CASSLGTVDEKLFF
.	.	TRBV27	TRBJ1-1	TGTGCCAGCAGTTTATTTACCGGGAACACTGAAGCTTTCTTT	CASSLFTGNTEAFF
TRBD1	.	TRBV5-1	TRBJ1-1	TGCGCCAGCAGCTCCGGACAGGCCGGGCAAGCTTTCTTT	CASSSGQAGQAFF
.	few	TRBV5-1	TRBJ1-1	TGCGCCAGCAGCTTGCAGGCGAACACTGAAGCTTTCTTT	CASSLQANTEAFF
TRBD1	.	TRBV5-4	TRBJ1-1	TGTGCCAGCAGGTTGACAGGGTTGAACACTGAAGCTTTCTTT	CASRLTGLNTEAFF
TRBD1	few	TRBV25-1	TRBJ1-2	TGTGCCAGCAGTGAGAGGGGGTTCGGGACAGGGGACTATGGCTACACCTTC	CASSERGFGTGDYGYTF
TRBD1	.	TRBV15	TRBJ2-3	TGTGCCACCAGCAGTCTAAGGGGGACAGGGGGCACAGATACGCAGTATTTT	CATSSLRGTGGTDTQYF
.	.	TRBV27	TRBJ2-2	TGTGCCAGCAGTTTACAACCGGCCGGGGAGCTGTTTTTT	CASSLQPAGELFF
TRBD1	few	TRBV5-6	TRBJ2-5	TGTGCCAGCAGCTCGGGACAGTGGCAAGAGACCCAGTACTTC	CASSSGQWQETQYF
TRBD1	.	TRBV30	TRBJ2-7	TGTGCCTGCCATGGGACAGGGGTTCTGTATGAGTACTTC	CACHGTGVLYEYF
TRBD2	.	TRBV5-1	TRBJ2-7	TGCGCCAGCAGCTTGACTAGCGTAGATTCTTACGAGCAGTACTTC	CASSLTSVDSYEQYF
TRBD1	.	TRBV14	TRBJ2-7	TGTGCCAGCAGCCATGGACAGGGGGCCGACGAGCAGTACTTC	CASSHGQGADEQYF
TRBD1	.	TRBV5-1	TRBJ1-1	TGCGCCAGCAGCTTGACAGGGGCTAGGAACACTGAAGCTTTCTTT	CASSLTGARNTEAFF
TRBD1	few	TRBV18	TRBJ2-7	TGTGCCAGCTCACGAGCCAGGGGGTACGAGCAGTACTTC	CASSRARGYEQYF
.	.	TRBV5-4	TRBJ2-7	TGTGCCAGCAGCCCGCTCTACGAGCAGTACTTC	CASSPLYEQYF
.	.	TRBV5-6	TRBJ1-6	TGTGCCAGCAGCTTTTGGGGGACTTTTTCACCCCTCCACTTT	CASSFWGTFSPLHF
TRBD2	.	TRBV4-2	TRBJ2-1	TGTGCCAGCAGCCAAGATGGTAGCGGGCCCTACAATGAGCAGTTCTTC	CASSQDGSGPYNEQFF
TRBD1	.	TRBV29-1	TRBJ2-7	TGCAGCGTTGCCCAGGGGGCCTACGAGCAGTACTTC	CSVAQGAYEQYF
.	.	TRBV12-5	TRBJ1-5	TGTGCTAGTGGTCCGGGGAACGGGCATCAGCCCCAGCATTTT	CASGPGNGHQPQHF
.	.	TRBV30	TRBJ2-5	TGTGCCTGGAGTGTACTGGACAGCCCGAAAGAGACCCAGTACTTC	CAWSVLDSPKETQYF
.	.	TRBV30	TRBJ2-3	TGTGCCTGGAGGTGGGGGGAAGGCACAGATACGCAGTATTTT	CAWRWGEGTDTQYF
TRBD2	.	TRBV11-2	TRBJ2-7	TGTGCCAGCAGCTCGGGGGGACTCCCGGGGCACGAGCAGTACTTC	CASSSGGLPGHEQYF
.	.	TRBV19	TRBJ1-2	TGTGCCAGTAGTATTGCACAGACCAACTATGGCTACACCTTC	CASSIAQTNYGYTF
.	.	TRBV25-1	TRBJ2-3	TGTGCCAGCACCTACAGGGATACGCAGTATTTT	CASTYRDTQYF
TRBD1	.	TRBV5-1	TRBJ2-7	TGCGCCAGCAGCCATACAACCCGGACAGGGGGCCAGGTCTACGAGCAGTACTTC	CASSHTTRTGGQVYEQYF
TRBD1	.	TRBV18	TRBJ1-2	TGTGCCAGCTCACCCGAAGGGACAGCGTTTAACTATGGCTACACCTTC	CASSPEGTAFNYGYTF
.	.	TRBV29-1	TRBJ1-1	TGCAGCGTTCCATCTCGCTCAGGCACTGAAGCTTTCTTT	CSVPSRSGTEAFF
TRBD2	.	TRBV15	TRBJ2-3	TGTGCCACCAGCAGGCCTAAGGTGGCTAGCGGGGGCCGGGGTACGCAGTATTTT	CATSRPKVASGGRGTQYF
.	.	TRBV5-1	TRBJ1-1	TGCGCCAGCAGCCCACTTAACGGGGGGAACACTGAAGCTTTCTTT	CASSPLNGGNTEAFF
TRBD2	.	TRBV5-4	TRBJ2-7	TGTGCCAGCAGCCCGGGGACTAGCGGGGGTAGATACGAGCAGTACTTC	CASSPGTSGGRYEQYF